This paragraph covers one T cell receptor (beta chain) sequence. Study processing details: Quantification of nucleated cells was approximated via reference gene primer amplification. Here immunoSEQ multiplex PCR was the method, and the copy in TCRdb shows in-frame clones only, minus some. The DNA gave D and trimming, while V, J and clone size come from that table. The sample records roughly 38,000 clones, about 88% being singletons. The data were obtained in a study of blood T cell repertoires in COVID-19. Whole-study context: Researchers got acute and convalescent COVID-19 samples from the United States, Italy and Spain.

Losses at the gene ends were 5 bases for V and 2 bases for J; bases not matched to a gene: 10. This CDR3 spans 16 amino acids. The germline V gene encodes CDR1 MDHEN and CDR2 SYDVKM. This clonotype originated in a middle-aged man in a cohort sampled during active COVID-19. This chain connects TRBV28 to TRBJ2-3; 7 bases are a match to TRBD1. Sample: peripheral blood. CDR3 coding DNA: TGTGCCAGCAGTCCCCTAGAGGGGGCGCCCACAGATACGCAGTATTTT. Translating gives CASSPLEGAPTDTQYF.